This T cell receptor (beta chain) originates from a study of shared clonotypes between healthy human individuals. Points from the study as a whole: Generation probability values for non-shared clonotypes were lower than those for clonotypes shared by all four donors.

Trimming removed 11 bases from V and 7 bases from J, with 14 bases in between. The germline gives CDR1 MNHNY, CDR2 SVGAGI (reference sequence). The CDR3 runs 11 residues. Running of the assay took place at deep level. Methods used by the authors: As immunoSEQ supplied junction-only sequences (without quality scores), filtering differed. The table came from immunoSEQ multiplex PCR; TCRdb's copy has only in-frame clones and leaves some out. D and trimming come from the DNA, and the V and J calls and clone size come from that table. The data show roughly 1 million clones, about 77% seen once. Note on this clone: Its antigen is not known.

This TCR derives from a man between 18 and 35 years old in good health. Sequencing input: memory CD4+ T cells sorted from blood. The subset: CD45RA-negative fraction. V is TRBV6-6 and J is TRBJ1-2, with D unclear. CDR3 DNA sequence: TGTGCCGCCCGCCGGGAGTCTGGCTACACCTTC. It is translated as CAARRESGYTF.